What follows describes a single TCR beta chain. The target antigen is unknown. This entry belongs to a study of blood T cells in healthy people across ages. Study-level results: In long-lived donors, naive CD4+ cell counts and diversity exceeded those of aged donors. The fall in TCR beta diversity per million T cells was roughly linear with age.

The authors drew about 9.5 milliliters of peripheral blood from each donor. Every sample gave at least 5 micrograms of total RNA when it was extracted. The second PCR ran about 6 to 11 cycles with a sample-barcoded 5' primer and J-beta primers. TCRdb independently ran MiXCR on the 5' RACE reads; one entry per CDR3 protein. The data hold a few hundred thousand distinct CDR3 sequences, with about 55% observed a single time. Germline V gene data show CDR1 as DFQATT and CDR2 as SNEGSKA (reference sequence). CDR3 length equals 16 residues. Deletions cut 6 bases from V and 4 bases from J, with 24 bases between.

The sequence was obtained from a man aged 55-75 years in good health. The chain couples TRBV20-1 to TRBJ1-2; D is possibly TRBD1 (6 bases). What was sequenced was blood. Here the CDR3 DNA reads TGCAGTGCGCAATGGGGGGCGGGACAATTCGGCTATGGCTACACCTTC. This codes for CSAQWGAGQFGYGYTF.